This T cell receptor beta chain was sequenced for a study of cytomegalovirus exposure and HLA in healthy donors. Overall study results and limits: In vitro experiments confirmed that three CMV-associated chains were specific for CMV antigens. Rare sequences made up most TCRs, while some public TCRs were found in many donors. Cytomegalovirus association was listed for 150 or so TCR beta chains. The authors later linked a missense DCLRE1C variant to TCR beta V- and J-gene trimming.

On this clone: The antigen is undetermined.

The PCR contained 60 Vbeta and 13 Jbeta primers. Using immunoSEQ multiplex PCR, the repertoire was profiled, and TCRdb retains in-frame clones only, with some absent. This table has roughly 200,000 clones, 70% to 80% appearing once. The CDR3 runs 15 residues. V dropped 6 bases and J dropped 6; count of bases not matched to a gene: 7. Sequences were obtained from PBMCs. The genes are TRBV23-1 and TRBJ2-1; 11 nucleotides agree with TRBD1. TRBV23-1 carries the ORF label, with uncertain function. The receptor's source is a man aged 25-45 years in good health and CMV-seronegative. CDR3 residues: CASRSSDRGPNEQFF. In DNA, the CDR3 is TGCGCCAGCAGGTCCTCGGACAGGGGGCCCAATGAGCAGTTCTTC.